This passage covers 21 T cell receptor beta chains from one sample sequenced in a study of shared clonotypes between healthy human individuals. The protocol was immunoSEQ multiplex PCR, while the TCRdb copy is restricted to in-frame clones and leaves out a portion. This sample carries about a million clones, roughly 80% of them seen once, and the ten largest clones take approximately 0.9%. Sequencing was performed on memory CD4+ T cells from PBMCs. Subset meaning: CD45RA-negative fraction. The source is a man younger than 35 in good health. Some clones in this sample may be carry-over from other donors' samples.

The rearrangement links TRBV5-1 to TRBJ1-1; D might be TRBD1 (5 bases). Germline assignment: CDR1 SGHRS and CDR2 YFSETQ. V was clipped by 4 bases and J by 6 bases, with 19 bases between them. The CDR3 runs 15 residues. CDR3 coding DNA: TGCGCCAGCAGCGAACGACTTCACCCGGGGGCTGAAGCTTTCTTT. Its protein product is CASSERLHPGAEAFF.

The chain joins TRBV29-1 to TRBJ2-6; D is possibly TRBD1 (5 bases). Germline assignment: CDR1 SQVTM and CDR2 ANQGSEA. There are 14 residues in the CDR3. V was clipped by 6 bases and J by 0 bases, with 9 bases between them. The CDR3 bases are TGCAGCGTATCGCAGGGCTCTGGGGCCAACGTCCTGACTTTC. Amino acids: CSVSQGSGANVLTF.

This clone was detected only a few times. V gene TRBV28 combines with J gene TRBJ1-3, with D possibly TRBD1 on 6 matching bases. V was trimmed by 7 bases and J by 0 bases, leaving 16 bases between them. The germline V gene has CDR1 MDHEN and CDR2 SYDVKM. The CDR3 covers 16 residues. CDR3 in DNA: TGTGCCAGCATAAGGGGGGGTCCTCTCTCTGGAAACACCATATATTTT. This translates into CASIRGGPLSGNTIYF.

This chain links TRBV28 with TRBJ2-4; D is perhaps TRBD1 (5 bases). CDR1 is MDHEN, CDR2 SYDVKM, per germline. There are 16 residues in the CDR3. V was cut by 5 bases and J by 13 bases, with 27 bases left in between. The CDR3 nucleotides read TGTGCCAGCAGTCCTCATCCTAGACGGTCAGCAGGGATGCAGTACTTC. Protein sequence: CASSPHPRRSAGMQYF.

The chain employs TRBV30 and TRBJ1-6; 7 bases fit TRBD1. V trimming: 6 bases; J trimming: 5 bases; junction bases outside the gene matches: 4. There are 13 residues in the CDR3. Germline V lookup: CDR1 GTSNPN, CDR2 SVGIG (reference sequence). Here the CDR3 DNA reads TGTGCCTGTAGGGACAGCAATAATTCACCCCTCCACTTT. This sequence encodes CACRDSNNSPLHF.

The J gene is TRBJ2-2, the V gene TRBV5-1; 9 bases are a match to TRBD2. Losses at the gene ends were 2 bases for V and 4 bases for J; bases not matched to a gene: 3. The CDR3 has 15 amino acids. Germline V lookup: CDR1 SGHRS, CDR2 YFSETQ. For the CDR3, the DNA is TGCGCCAGCAGCTTCCTAGCGGGACTCACCGGGGAGCTGTTTTTT. It translates to CASSFLAGLTGELFF.

This clone was observed many times. The chain has TRBV2 and TRBJ1-5, with no clear D. Germline CDR1 and CDR2: SNHLY and FYNNEI. The CDR3 has 13 residues. V was clipped by 6 bases and J by 9 bases, with 15 bases between them. CDR3 nucleotide sequence: TGTGCCAGCAGCCCCGCCCCCCGCACGCCCCAGCATTTT. Encoded protein: CASSPAPRTPQHF.

The genes are TRBV7-3 and TRBJ1-3, with D unclear. With 5 bases removed from V and 2 bases from J, the gap between germline ends came to 10 bases. Germline V lookup: CDR1 SGHTA, CDR2 FQGTGA. The CDR3 loop spans 14 amino acids. The CDR3 region has the DNA TGTGCCAGCAGCCAAAACGCGGCTGGAAACACCATATATTTT. Encoded protein: CASSQNAAGNTIYF.

The V call is TRBV15, the J call TRBJ2-7, with a possible D match to TRBD1 (5 bases). The germline gives CDR1 LNHNV, CDR2 YYDKDF (reference sequence). Trimming pared 0 bases from V and 0 bases from J, leaving 12 bases between. The CDR3 runs to 16 residues. The CDR3 protein is CATSRDLQDISYEQYF. Here the CDR3 DNA reads TGTGCCACCAGCAGAGATCTCCAGGACATCTCCTACGAGCAGTACTTC.

V and J are TRBV7-2 and TRBJ1-4; D may be TRBD1 (5 bases). Per the germline V gene, CDR1 is SGHTA and CDR2 is FQGNSA. V shed 5 bases and J shed 7 bases, with 14 bases lying between them. This CDR3 has 14 residues. The CDR3 protein is CASSPQRGGEKLFF. CDR3 DNA: TGTGCCAGCAGCCCGCAGAGGGGTGGTGAAAAACTGTTTTTT.

V usage is TRBV2 and J usage is TRBJ2-7; D tentatively reads TRBD1 or TRBD2 (5 bases each). The V gene lost 5 bases and the J gene lost 6 bases, with 11 bases spanning the gap. There are 12 residues in the CDR3. CDR1 and CDR2 from the germline V gene are SNHLY and FYNNEI. The CDR3 reads CASSRRGGEQYF. In nucleotides, the CDR3 is TGTGCCAGCAGTCGGCGTGGGGGCGAGCAGTACTTC.

The V and J genes are TRBV7-9 and TRBJ2-7; 12 positions agree with TRBD2. Germline V lookup: CDR1 SEHNR, CDR2 FQNEAQ (reference sequence). This CDR3 spans 16 amino acids. The junction had 8 bases not matched to a gene; V was cut back by 5 bases and J by 3 bases. The CDR3: CASSPRLAGALYEQYF. CDR3 DNA sequence: TGTGCCAGCAGCCCTCGACTAGCGGGGGCCCTCTACGAGCAGTACTTC.

The rearrangement uses TRBV6-1 and TRBJ2-1; no firm D call. Germline CDR1 and CDR2: MNHNS and SASEGT. There are 11 residues in the CDR3. Trimming left V 4 bases short and J 6 bases short, with 4 bases between. The CDR3 reads CASSATNEQFF. DNA of the CDR3: TGTGCCAGCAGTGCAACCAATGAGCAGTTCTTC.

This clone was seen only once. This chain links TRBV7-2 with TRBJ2-2; no reliable D call. Germline CDR1 is SGHTA and CDR2 is FQGNSA. Deletions cut 2 bases from V and 0 bases from J, with 7 bases between. CDR3 length equals 15 residues. CDR3 coding DNA: TGTGCCAGCAGCTTATTTTCTACGAACACCGGGGAGCTGTTTTTT. As protein: CASSLFSTNTGELFF.

The rearrangement uses TRBV28 and TRBJ2-7; 7 bases line up with TRBD2. The CDR3 is 18 amino acids. J was trimmed by 5 bases and V by 5 bases; bases with no gene match: 21. The germline gives CDR1 MDHEN, CDR2 SYDVKM. The CDR3: CASSPILRPEGGLHEQYF. The CDR3, as DNA: TGTGCCAGCAGTCCTATCTTACGGCCGGAGGGAGGGCTCCACGAGCAGTACTTC.

The gene calls are TRBV5-1 and TRBJ2-1; no definite D call. The V end was cut by 1 base, the J end by 5 bases, with 10 bases between. The CDR3 sequence is 14 residues long. Looked up from germline, CDR1 is SGHRS and CDR2 is YFSETQ. The CDR3 nucleotides read TGCGCCAGCAGCTTGTTTTTGGAGAACAATGAGCAGTTCTTC. Protein product: CASSLFLENNEQFF.

This chain connects TRBV18 to TRBJ2-7, with D perhaps assigned TRBD1 or TRBD2 (6 bases each). The CDR3 runs to 14 residues. From germline, CDR1 is KGHSH and CDR2 LQKENI. Trimming pared 6 bases from V and 3 bases from J, leaving 15 bases between. The CDR3 DNA follows: TGTGCCAGCTCCACACGGGGGCCGTACTACGAGCAGTACTTC. Translating it yields CASSTRGPYYEQYF.

The chain combines TRBV6-1 with TRBJ1-4, with 8 bases lining up with TRBD1. Germline V gene lookup returns CDR1 MNHNS and CDR2 SASEGT. The CDR3 spans 13 residues. After removal of 6 bases from V and 8 bases from J, the junction contained 5 bases not matched to a gene. The CDR3 sequence: CASRGNRGEKLFF. The DNA of the CDR3 is TGTGCCAGCAGAGGGAACAGGGGGGAAAAACTGTTTTTT.

The chain carries TRBV5-1 and TRBJ2-7; TRBD1 might be the D (6 bases). V gave up 0 bases and J gave up 12 bases, with 22 bases separating them. The length of the CDR3 is 15 residues. CDR1 SGHRS and CDR2 YFSETQ come from the germline V gene. Here the CDR3 DNA reads TGCGCCAGCAGCTTGGCCGGGACATCCTATGCGAGGGGGTACTTC. As protein: CASSLAGTSYARGYF.

The rearrangement joins TRBV30 to TRBJ2-7; D is unresolved. CDR3 size: 11 residues. Trimming shortened V by 4 bases and J by 7 bases, and 11 bases separated the two germline ends. Germline loops: CDR1 GTSNPN, CDR2 SVGIG (reference sequence). DNA of the CDR3: TGTGCCTGGAATAGCCTGGGGGAGCAGTACTTC. This encodes CAWNSLGEQYF.

This clone has just one count. The rearrangement links TRBV4-2 to TRBJ2-7; maybe TRBD2 (5 bases). Per germline, CDR1 LGHNA and CDR2 YNFKEQ. The CDR3 consists of 15 residues. V was shortened by 0 bases and J by 4 bases, with 13 bases between the two germline ends. CDR3 loop: CASSQDFSGAYEQYF. The CDR3 nucleotides read TGTGCCAGCAGCCAAGATTTCAGCGGAGCATACGAGCAGTACTTC.